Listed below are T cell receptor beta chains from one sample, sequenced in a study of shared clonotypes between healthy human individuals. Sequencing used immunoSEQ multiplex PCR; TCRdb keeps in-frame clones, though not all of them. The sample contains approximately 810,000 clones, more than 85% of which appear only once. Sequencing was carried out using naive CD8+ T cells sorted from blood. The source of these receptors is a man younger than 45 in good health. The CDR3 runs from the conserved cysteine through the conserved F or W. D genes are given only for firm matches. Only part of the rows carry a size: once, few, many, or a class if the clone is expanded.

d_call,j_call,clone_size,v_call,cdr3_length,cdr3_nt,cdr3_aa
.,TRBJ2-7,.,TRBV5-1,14,TGCGCCAGCAGCTTGCGACATAACTCCTACGAGCAGTACTTC,CASSLRHNSYEQYF
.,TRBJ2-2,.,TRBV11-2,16,TGTGCCTCGTTGACCCTTTTCCGTCAAAGCACCGGGGAGCTGTTTTTT,CASLTLFRQSTGELFF
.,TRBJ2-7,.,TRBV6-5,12,TGTGCCAGCAGTAGCCTGGGGTGGGAGCAGTACTTC,CASSSLGWEQYF
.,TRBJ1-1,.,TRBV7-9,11,TGTGCCAGCAGCTCTTACACTGAAGCTTTCTTT,CASSSYTEAFF
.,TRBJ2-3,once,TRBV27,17,TGTGCCAGCAGTTTATGGCCTTTCCCACACAATGCAGATACGCAGTATTTT,CASSLWPFPHNADTQYF
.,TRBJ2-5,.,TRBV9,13,TGTGCCAGCAGCGGGACAGAACAAGAGACCCAGTACTTC,CASSGTEQETQYF
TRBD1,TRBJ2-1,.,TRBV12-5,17,TGTGCTAGTGGTTTGGTAGAGGGAGGACAGGGGGGCCTTGAGCAGTTCTTC,CASGLVEGGQGGLEQFF
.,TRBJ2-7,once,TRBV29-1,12,TGCAGCGTTGAAGATGAGGCCTACGAGCAGTACTTC,CSVEDEAYEQYF
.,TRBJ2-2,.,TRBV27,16,TGTGCCAGCAGTTTATTAGCCTCGACTGGCACCGGGGAGCTGTTTTTT,CASSLLASTGTGELFF
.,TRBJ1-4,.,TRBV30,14,TGTGCCTGGAGTGTAGGTTCCCTTGATGAAAAACTGTTTTTT,CAWSVGSLDEKLFF
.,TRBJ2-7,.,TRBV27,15,TGTGCCAGCAGCCCCTCCCCCCTACTAGTTTGGATTTTGTACTTC,CASSPSPLLVWILYF
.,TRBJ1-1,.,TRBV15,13,TGTGCCACCAGCAGAGCGGAGAACACTGAAGCTTTCTTT,CATSRAENTEAFF
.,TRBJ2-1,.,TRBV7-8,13,TGTGCCAGCACCCCGGTAGCAAGGGATGAGCAGTTCTTC,CASTPVARDEQFF
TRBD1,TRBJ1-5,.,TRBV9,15,TGTGCCAGCAGCCCAGGGGGGGGGATAGATCAGCCCCAGCATTTT,CASSPGGGIDQPQHF
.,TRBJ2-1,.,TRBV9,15,TGTGCCAGCAGCTTACAGTCAAGCTCCTACAATGAGCAGTTCTTC,CASSLQSSSYNEQFF
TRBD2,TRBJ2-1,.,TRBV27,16,TGTGCCAGCAGTGGCGCGCCAGCGGGATCATACAATGAGCAGTTCTTC,CASSGAPAGSYNEQFF
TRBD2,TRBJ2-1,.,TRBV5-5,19,TGTGCCAGCAGCGGCGAAATCAGGGGTCAAGCGGGAGGCGGGTATGAGCAGTTCTTC,CASSGEIRGQAGGGYEQFF
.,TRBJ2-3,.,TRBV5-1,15,TGCGCCAGCAGCCCCTCAAAGGGGAGCACAGATACGCAGTATTTT,CASSPSKGSTDTQYF
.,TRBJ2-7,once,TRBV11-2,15,TGTGCCAGCAGCTTAGGTGTAGGCACCTCCTACGAGCAGTACTTC,CASSLGVGTSYEQYF
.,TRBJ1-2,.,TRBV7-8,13,TGTGCCAGCAGCTTAGACCCAGGGTATGGCTACACCTTC,CASSLDPGYGYTF
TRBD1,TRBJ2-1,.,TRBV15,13,TGTGCCACCAGCGGATACAGGGGCAATGAGCAGTTCTTC,CATSGYRGNEQFF
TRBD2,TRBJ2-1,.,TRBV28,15,TGTGCCAGCAGAAGGACTAGCGGGAGGCTGAATGAGCAGTTCTTC,CASRRTSGRLNEQFF
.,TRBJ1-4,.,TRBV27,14,TGTGCCAGCAGCTCAGGAGTAGGGTATGAAAAACTGTTTTTT,CASSSGVGYEKLFF
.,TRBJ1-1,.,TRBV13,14,TGTGTCAGCAGCTCCCGCAACCAGGGAAGCGAAGCTTTCTTT,CVSSSRNQGSEAFF
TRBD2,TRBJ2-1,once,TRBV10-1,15,TGCGCCAGCAGTGAGTATCCGGGACTAGCGGCCGAGCAGTTCTTC,CASSEYPGLAAEQFF
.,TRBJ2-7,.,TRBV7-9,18,TGTGCCAGCAGCTTGGCGGTTCTTCGGACAGAAAGCTCCTACGAGCAGTACTTC,CASSLAVLRTESSYEQYF
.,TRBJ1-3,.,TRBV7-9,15,TGTGCCAGCAGCTTAGAAGGCCCTCCTGTGTCCACCATATATTTT,CASSLEGPPVSTIYF
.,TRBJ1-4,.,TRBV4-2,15,TGTGCCAGCAGCCAAGATGCGCGGGGAGGTGAAAAACTGTTTTTT,CASSQDARGGEKLFF
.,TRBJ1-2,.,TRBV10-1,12,TGCGCCAGCAACTTCACATCAAAGGGCTACACCTTC,CASNFTSKGYTF
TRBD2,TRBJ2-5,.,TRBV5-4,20,TGTGCCAGCAGCTTGGCGGGACTAGCGGGAGGGCTTTTATTTTTGGAGACCCAGTACTTC,CASSLAGLAGGLLFLETQYF
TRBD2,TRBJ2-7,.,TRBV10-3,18,TGTGCCATCAGTGACAGGGTAACGGCGGGAGGGATTGGCTACGAGCAGTACTTC,CAISDRVTAGGIGYEQYF
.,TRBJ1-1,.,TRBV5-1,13,TGCGCCAGCAGCTTGTCGGCGAACACTGAAGCTTTCTTT,CASSLSANTEAFF
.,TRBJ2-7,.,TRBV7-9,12,TGTGCCAGCAGCCTTGCGGGGGGACAGAAGTACTTC,CASSLAGGQKYF
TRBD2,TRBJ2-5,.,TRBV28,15,TGTGCCAGCAGTCCGGGGGTAGCGGGACAAGAGACCCAGTACTTC,CASSPGVAGQETQYF
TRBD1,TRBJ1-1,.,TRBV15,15,TGTGCCACCAGCCCTCAGGGGCAGGGGGGCACTGAAGCTTTCTTT,CATSPQGQGGTEAFF
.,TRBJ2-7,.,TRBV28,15,TGTGCCAGCAGCCTACCCGGTTGGGTTCCCTACGAGCAGTACTTC,CASSLPGWVPYEQYF
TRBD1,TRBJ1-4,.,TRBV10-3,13,TGTGCCACCGCAGGGGGCGGCAATGAAAAACTGTTTTTT,CATAGGGNEKLFF
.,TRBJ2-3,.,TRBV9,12,TGTGCCAGCAGCGACTTCACAGATACGCAGTATTTT,CASSDFTDTQYF
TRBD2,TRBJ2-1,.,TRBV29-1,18,TGCAGCATAGCGGGAGGGGAAGGGGAACAAAGGGGATTGAATGAGCAGTTCTTC,CSIAGGEGEQRGLNEQFF
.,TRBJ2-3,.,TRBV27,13,TGTGCCAGCAGTTTGTTAGGGACCGATACGCAGTATTTT,CASSLLGTDTQYF
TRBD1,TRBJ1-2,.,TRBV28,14,TGTGCCAGCAGTCGGCCGGACAGGGGTTATGGCTACACCTTC,CASSRPDRGYGYTF
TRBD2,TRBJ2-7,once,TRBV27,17,TGTGCCAGCAGTTTACTAACTAGCGGGAGTATTACGAGCGAGCAGTACTTC,CASSLLTSGSITSEQYF
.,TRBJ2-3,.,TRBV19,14,TGTGCCAGTAGTATGTCGGATCACACAGATACGCAGTATTTT,CASSMSDHTDTQYF
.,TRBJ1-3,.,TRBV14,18,TGTGCCAGCAGCCAAGATGCGACAGGCCCAAGCTCTGGAAACACCATATATTTT,CASSQDATGPSSGNTIYF
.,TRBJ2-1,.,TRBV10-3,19,TGTGCCATCAGTGAGGGTGGAGGCTGGGCTATGGAACGCTACAATGAGCAGTTCTTC,CAISEGGGWAMERYNEQFF
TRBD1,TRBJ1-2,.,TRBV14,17,TGTGCCAGCAGCCAAGATAGAGGGACAGGGCTGGCCTATGGCTACACCTTC,CASSQDRGTGLAYGYTF
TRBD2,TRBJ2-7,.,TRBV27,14,TGTGCCAGCAGTTTAGAAGCGGGGAGCTACGAGCAGTACTTC,CASSLEAGSYEQYF
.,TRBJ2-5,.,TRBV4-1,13,TGCGCCAGCAGCCAAACCTTTTCAGAGACCCAGTACTTC,CASSQTFSETQYF
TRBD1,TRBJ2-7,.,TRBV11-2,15,TGTGCCAGCAGCCGGGACAGGCCAGACTCCTACGAGCAGTACTTT,CASSRDRPDSYEQYF